This entry is about one T cell receptor beta chain. Antigen: not known. This specimen belongs to a study of identifying expanded T cells in peripheral blood. Findings and caveats of the study: About 1.3 clones differed between technical replicates, versus approximately 16 and 19 over time.

Collection occurred without any documented infections or immune events in donors. This table comes from immunoSEQ multiplex PCR, and its TCRdb copy is limited to in-frame clones, with some not included. Of over 70,000 clones listed, 70% to 90% are singletons. Germline V CDR1 and CDR2: SNHLY, FYNNEI. This CDR3 comprises 13 residues. Trimming shortened V by 5 bases and J by 4 bases, and 9 bases separated the two germline ends. The sample taken for sequencing was blood. This chain connects TRBV2 to TRBJ1-5, with D tentatively TRBD1 (6 bases). The source is a person between 18 and 70 years old in good health. In nucleotides, the CDR3 is TGTGCCAGCAGTCAGGACAGTAATCAGCCCCAGCATTTT. Its protein is CASSQDSNQPQHF.